The 26 T cell receptor beta chains below all came from one sample that was sequenced in a study of cytomegalovirus exposure and HLA in healthy donors (dated by TCRdb to 2016 to 2017). The protocol used for the library was the immunoSEQ multiplex PCR assay. The multiplex PCR relied on a mix of 60 forward primers for TCR Vbeta segments and 13 reverse primers for TCR Jbeta segments. Held by TCRdb, this immuneACCESS table contains in-frame sequences only and omits some clones. Under half of the omission traces to an unresolved V gene where checked; the cause of the rest is unknown. The sample includes 150,000 to 200,000 clones, with 80% to 90% observed a single time. 2.4% of the sample is taken by the ten largest. The sample was PBMCs. The receptors were gathered from a male donor in good health and CMV-seronegative.

The chain carries TRBV28 and TRBJ1-4; TRBD1 matches at 7 bases. J lost 3 bases, V lost 6 bases, and 7 bases had no gene match. The length of the CDR3 is 15 residues. CDR1 is MDHEN and CDR2 is SYDVKM in the germline V gene. The chain's CDR3 is CASRRIGQANEKLFF. The CDR3 DNA reads as TGTGCCAGCAGGCGGATAGGACAGGCTAATGAAAAACTGTTTTTT.

This sequence joins TRBV30 and TRBJ1-5, with a possible D match to TRBD1 (5 bases). The CDR3 is 13 amino acids. Per the germline V gene, CDR1 is GTSNPN and CDR2 is SVGIG (reference sequence). CDR3: CALTGGVGQPQHF. The CDR3 nucleotides read TGTGCTCTTACCGGGGGGGTCGGGCAGCCCCAGCATTTT.

The chain links TRBV28 to TRBJ2-3, with a possible D match to TRBD2 (5 bases). Trimming removed 2 bases from V and 6 bases from J, with 6 bases in between. The CDR3 is 12 residues long. Germline V gene sequence: CDR1 MDHEN, CDR2 SYDVKM. The CDR3 spells CASSLGLDTQYF. In nucleotides, the CDR3 is TGTGCCAGCAGTTTAGGACTGGATACGCAGTATTTT.

The chain has TRBV5-1 and TRBJ2-7; TRBD2 matches at 7 bases. The CDR3 totals 15 residues. The V gene end was trimmed by 6 bases and the J gene end by 0 bases; junction bases not matched to a gene: 9. The germline V gene encodes CDR1 SGHRS and CDR2 YFSETQ. The CDR3, as DNA: TGCGCCAGCACCCCGGGACTAACAAACTCCTACGAGCAGTACTTC. Translating it yields CASTPGLTNSYEQYF. Using reference TRBV5-1 and TRBJ2-7 for the parts outside the CDR3, the full variable domain is KAGVTQTPRYLIKTRGQQVTLSCSPISGHRSVSWYQQTPGQGLQFLFEYFSETQRNKGNFPGRFSGRQFSNSRSEMNVSTLELGDSALYLCASTPGLTNSYEQYFGPGTRLTVT.

This chain connects TRBV5-1 to TRBJ2-7; D possibly corresponds to TRBD2 (5 bases). With 4 bases removed from V and 2 bases from J, the gap between germline ends came to 7 bases. Germline CDR1 and CDR2: SGHRS and YFSETQ. The CDR3 consists of 12 residues. The CDR3 here is CASSGETYEQYF. The CDR3 DNA follows: TGCGCCAGCAGCGGGGAGACCTACGAGCAGTACTTC.

V and J are TRBV7-9 and TRBJ2-1; a possible D gene is TRBD2 (6 bases). Trimming removed 7 bases at V and 5 bases at J, with 15 bases between. Germline assignment: CDR1 SEHNR and CDR2 FQNEAQ (reference sequence). The CDR3 length is 14 residues. CDR3 in DNA: TGTGCCAGCACTCACCGGGACTCTGACAATGAGCAGTTCTTC. Amino acid sequence: CASTHRDSDNEQFF. Supplemented by reference TRBV7-9 and TRBJ2-1, the full variable domain reads DTGVSQNPRHKITKRGQNVTFRCDPISEHNRLYWYRQTLGQGPEFLTYFQNEAQLEKSRLLSDRFSAERPKGSFSTLEIQRTEQGDSAMYLCASTHRDSDNEQFFGPGTRLTVL.

Here the CDR3 reads CASSQEVPGGPGTDTQYF. CDR3 DNA: TGCGCCAGCAGCCAAGAAGTCCCGGGAGGGCCGGGCACAGATACGCAGTATTTT. The V call is TRBV4-3, the J call TRBJ2-3, with TRBD2 matching 8 bases. The CDR3 is 18 residues long. V was clipped by 0 bases and J by 1 base; unmatched bases: 9. In germline, CDR1 is LGHNA, CDR2 YSLEER.

The genes are TRBV19 and TRBJ1-4, with TRBD1 identical over 7 bases. CDR1 and CDR2 from the germline V gene are LNHDA and SQIVND (reference sequence). This CDR3 region has 15 residues. The J segment lost 4 bases and the V segment lost 5 bases, leaving 7 bases of the junction unmatched. CDR3 region: CASSPSGQFNEKLFF. The CDR3 nucleotides read TGTGCCAGTAGTCCCTCGGGACAGTTTAATGAAAAACTGTTTTTT. Full variable domain (rest looked up from reference TRBV19 and TRBJ1-4): DGGITQSPKYLFRKEGQNVTLSCEQNLNHDAMYWYRQDPGQGLRLIYYSQIVNDFQKGDIAEGYSVSREKKESFPLTVTSAQKNPTAFYLCASSPSGQFNEKLFFGSGTQLSVL.

The genes are TRBV29-1 and TRBJ1-1; 7 nucleotides align to TRBD1. The CDR3 runs to 13 residues. V gave up 6 bases and J gave up 4 bases; unmatched junction bases: 8. Germline values: CDR1 SQVTM, CDR2 ANQGSEA. In nucleotides, the CDR3 is TGCAGCGTGGGGCAGGGGGAGCTCACTGAAGCTTTCTTT. Amino acids: CSVGQGELTEAFF.

The count of this clone is one. This chain uses TRBV7-2 with TRBJ1-1; no clear D gene. The V gene lost 3 bases and the J gene lost 1 base, with 6 bases spanning the gap. The CDR3 extends over 13 amino acids. Germline assignment: CDR1 SGHTA and CDR2 FQGNSA. The CDR3 DNA reads as TGTGCCAGCAGCTTCAACGGGAACACTGAAGCTTTCTTT. As protein: CASSFNGNTEAFF.

The rearrangement joins TRBV6-5 to TRBJ1-1, with D possibly matching TRBD1 (6 bases). The CDR3 length is 15 residues. V was cut by 3 bases and J by 4 bases, with 15 bases left in between. CDR1 is MNHEY, CDR2 SVGAGI, per germline. The CDR3 bases are TGTGCCAGCAGTTATACAGGGTCGGGGATCACTGAAGCTTTCTTT. Its translation is CASSYTGSGITEAFF.

V usage is TRBV28 and J usage is TRBJ1-5; unclear D gene. Germline V gene sequence: CDR1 MDHEN, CDR2 SYDVKM. V gave up 4 bases and J gave up 9 bases, with 10 bases separating them. CDR3 length: 12 residues. The CDR3 region is CASSSMGRPQHF. Written as DNA, the CDR3 is TGTGCCAGCAGTTCGATGGGGAGGCCCCAGCATTTT.

This rearrangement joins TRBV6-4 to TRBJ2-1; TRBD1 matches 8 bases. Germline trimming cut 1 base from V and 4 bases from J; bases unmatched to any gene: 6. The length of the CDR3 is 16 residues. Germline V gene sequence: CDR1 MRHNA, CDR2 SNTAGT. CDR3 DNA: TGTGCCAGCAGTGACTTTGGACAGGGCAAGTACAATGAGCAGTTCTTC. This sequence encodes CASSDFGQGKYNEQFF.

This clone appeared a few times. The rearrangement joins TRBV9 to TRBJ2-6; D possibly corresponds to TRBD1 (5 bases). V shed 4 bases and J shed 0 bases, with 8 bases lying between them. Germline assignment: CDR1 SGDLS and CDR2 YYNGEE. The CDR3 length is 15 residues. The CDR3 region has the DNA TGTGCCAGCAGCCCCGACAGCTCTGGGGCCAACGTCCTGACTTTC. Protein sequence: CASSPDSSGANVLTF.

The sample holds one count of this clone. The rearrangement joins TRBV19 to TRBJ2-3; 8 positions match TRBD1. From germline, CDR1 is LNHDA and CDR2 SQIVND (reference sequence). Trimming removed 5 bases from V and 3 bases from J; junction bases left unmatched: 7. The CDR3 runs 15 residues. As DNA, the CDR3 is TGTGCCAGTAGTGATCGGACAGGGATAACAGATACGCAGTATTTT. Its protein product is CASSDRTGITDTQYF. Full variable domain (rest looked up from reference TRBV19 and TRBJ2-3): DGGITQSPKYLFRKEGQNVTLSCEQNLNHDAMYWYRQDPGQGLRLIYYSQIVNDFQKGDIAEGYSVSREKKESFPLTVTSAQKNPTAFYLCASSDRTGITDTQYFGPGTRLTVL.

This sequence joins TRBV7-9 and TRBJ2-7; TRBD2 aligns across 8 bases. The CDR3 contains 15 residues. The trim removed 5 bases at V and 1 base at J, leaving 7 bases unmatched. From germline, CDR1 is SEHNR and CDR2 FQNEAQ (reference sequence). CDR3 region: CASSPGGAESYEQYF. In DNA, the CDR3 is TGTGCCAGCAGCCCCGGGGGGGCGGAATCCTACGAGCAGTACTTC.

The sample holds a few counts of this clone. This rearrangement joins TRBV28 to TRBJ1-1; D not resolved. Germline loops: CDR1 MDHEN, CDR2 SYDVKM. This CDR3 region has 12 residues. The V and J ends lost 11 bases and 4 bases respectively, with 14 bases between them. Here the CDR3 reads CAAENWFTEAFF. The CDR3 bases are TGTGCCGCGGAGAACTGGTTCACTGAAGCTTTCTTT.

The chain recombines TRBV9 with TRBJ1-5, with TRBD1 as a possible D gene (5 bases). The V and J ends lost 1 base and 3 bases respectively, with 11 bases between them. CDR1 is SGDLS and CDR2 is YYNGEE in the germline V gene. CDR3 size: 15 residues. The CDR3 DNA reads TGTGCCAGCAGCGTACGCGGGGCCGACAATCAGCCCCAGCATTTT. Amino acids: CASSVRGADNQPQHF.

The rearrangement joins TRBV15 to TRBJ2-5, with 7 positions matching TRBD1. The length of the CDR3 is 16 residues. Germline loops: CDR1 LNHNV, CDR2 YYDKDF (reference sequence). V lost 2 bases and J lost 2; bases outside the gene matches: 8. The CDR3 nucleotides are TGTGCCACCAGCAGACCCCCACCAGGGGGACAAGAGACCCAGTACTTC. This codes for CATSRPPPGGQETQYF.

J is TRBJ2-2 and V is TRBV7-3; 11 bases are shared with TRBD1. V shed 0 bases, J shed 6 bases, and the junction held 3 bases outside the gene matches. The CDR3 totals 16 residues. Germline CDR1 is SGHTA and CDR2 is FQGTGA. CDR3 nucleotides: TGTGCCAGCAGCTTAACGGGACAGGGGGGAGCCGGGGAGCTGTTTTTT. This translates into CASSLTGQGGAGELFF.

This clone is a singleton in its sample. One end of the junction does not line up with germline, which may come from a read error. The chain combines TRBV9 with TRBJ2-7; the match to TRBD2 covers 10 bases. Looked up from germline, CDR1 is SGDLS and CDR2 is YYNGEE. The CDR3 length is 13 residues. The CDR3 reads CASSAAIAGGMDF. CDR3 coding DNA: TGTGCCAGCAGCGCCGCTATAGCGGGAGGTATGGACTTC.

V gene TRBV2 combines with J gene TRBJ2-1; D possibly corresponds to TRBD2 (5 bases). The length of the CDR3 is 15 residues. V lost 2 bases to trimming and J lost 4 bases, with 12 bases between them. CDR1 is SNHLY and CDR2 is FYNNEI in the germline V gene. CDR3 residues: CASSESGKLYNEQFF. Written as DNA, the CDR3 is TGTGCCAGCAGTGAATCCGGGAAGCTTTACAATGAGCAGTTCTTC.

This clone was detected only once. This chain links TRBV29-1 with TRBJ2-1; unclear D gene. Germline V lookup: CDR1 SQVTM, CDR2 ANQGSEA. CDR3 size: 9 residues. Trimming pared 5 bases from V and 8 bases from J, leaving 4 bases between. CDR3 bases: TGCAGCGTTTCAGATGAGCAGTTCTTC. It specifies CSVSDEQFF.

This chain connects TRBV27 to TRBJ2-7; TRBD2 matches at 11 bases. From germline, CDR1 is MNHEY and CDR2 SMNVEV (reference sequence). Germline trimming cut 5 bases from V and 5 bases from J; bases unmatched to any gene: 8. The CDR3 sequence is 15 residues long. The CDR3 protein is CASSLGTSGVNEQYF. DNA for the CDR3: TGTGCCAGCAGTCTCGGGACTAGCGGTGTCAACGAGCAGTACTTC.

V and J are TRBV28 and TRBJ2-3; TRBD1 might be the D (5 bases). Trimming took off 7 bases at V and 0 bases at J, with 14 bases between the two ends. The germline V gene encodes CDR1 MDHEN and CDR2 SYDVKM. The CDR3 is 15 residues long. CDR3 nucleotides: TGTGCCAGCATTCTGACAGACTCTAGCACAGATACGCAGTATTTT. Translated: CASILTDSSTDTQYF. Combining the CDR3 with reference TRBV28 and TRBJ2-3 gives the whole variable domain DVKVTQSSRYLVKRTGEKVFLECVQDMDHENMFWYRQDPGLGLRLIYFSYDVKMKEKGDIPEGYSVSREKKERFSLILESASTNQTSMYLCASILTDSSTDTQYFGPGTRLTVL.

This chain joins TRBV5-4 and TRBJ2-3, with D possibly matching TRBD2 (5 bases). Germline assignment: CDR1 SGHNT and CDR2 YYREEE (reference sequence). V lost 0 bases, J lost 4 bases, and 24 bases lay in between. The length of the CDR3 is 19 residues. This CDR3 reads CASSLGGAHTSSYPDTQYF. As DNA, the CDR3 is TGTGCCAGCAGCTTGGGGGGTGCCCATACTAGTTCCTATCCAGATACGCAGTATTTT.